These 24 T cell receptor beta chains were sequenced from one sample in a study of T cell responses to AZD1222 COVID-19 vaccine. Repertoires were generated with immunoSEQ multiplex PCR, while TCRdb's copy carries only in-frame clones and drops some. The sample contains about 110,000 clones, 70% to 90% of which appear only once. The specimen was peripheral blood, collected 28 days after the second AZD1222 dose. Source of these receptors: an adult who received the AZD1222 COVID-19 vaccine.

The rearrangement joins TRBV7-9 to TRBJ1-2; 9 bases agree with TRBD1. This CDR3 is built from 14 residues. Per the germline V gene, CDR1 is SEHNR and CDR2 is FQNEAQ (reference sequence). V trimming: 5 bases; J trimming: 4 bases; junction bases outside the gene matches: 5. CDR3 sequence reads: CASSQQGAGYGYTF. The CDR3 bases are TGTGCCAGCAGCCAACAGGGGGCTGGCTATGGCTACACCTTC.

The CDR3 region is CASSLGTSGRAVHEQYF. The CDR3 region has the DNA TGTGCCAGCAGTTTAGGGACTAGCGGGAGGGCCGTTCACGAGCAGTACTTC. The chain couples TRBV27 to TRBJ2-7; 16 positions match TRBD2. The germline V gene encodes CDR1 MNHEY and CDR2 SMNVEV (reference sequence). The CDR3 contains 17 residues. V was clipped by 2 bases and J by 5 bases; unmatched bases: 6.

CDR3 coding DNA: TGTGCCAGCTCACCGGGGGTCACAGATACGCAGTATTTT. Protein: CASSPGVTDTQYF. The genes are TRBV18 and TRBJ2-3; tentatively, D is TRBD1 or TRBD2 (5 bases each). CDR3 size: 13 residues. Germline CDR1 KGHSH, CDR2 LQKENI. Trimming removed 3 bases at V and 2 bases at J, with 6 bases between.

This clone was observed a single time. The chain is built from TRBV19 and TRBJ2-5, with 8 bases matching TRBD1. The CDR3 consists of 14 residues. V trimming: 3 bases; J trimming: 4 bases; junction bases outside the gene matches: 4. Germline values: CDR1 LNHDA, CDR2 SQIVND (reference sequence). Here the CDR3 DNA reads TGTGCCAGTAGTATCTGGACAGGGACAGAGACCCAGTACTTC. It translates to CASSIWTGTETQYF.

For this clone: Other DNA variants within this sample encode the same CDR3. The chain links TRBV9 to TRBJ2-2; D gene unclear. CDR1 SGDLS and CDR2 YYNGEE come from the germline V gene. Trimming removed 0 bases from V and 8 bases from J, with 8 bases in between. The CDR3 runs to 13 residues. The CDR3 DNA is TGTGCCAGCAGCGTAGTTCTGGGAGGGGAGCTGTTTTTT. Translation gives CASSVVLGGELFF.

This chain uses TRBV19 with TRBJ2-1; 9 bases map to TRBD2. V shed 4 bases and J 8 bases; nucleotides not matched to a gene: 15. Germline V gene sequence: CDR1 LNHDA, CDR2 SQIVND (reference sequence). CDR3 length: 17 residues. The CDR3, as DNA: TGTGCCAGTAGTAGGGGTGTTCGCGGGAGGGCCGGTGATGAGCAGTTCTTC. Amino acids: CASSRGVRGRAGDEQFF.

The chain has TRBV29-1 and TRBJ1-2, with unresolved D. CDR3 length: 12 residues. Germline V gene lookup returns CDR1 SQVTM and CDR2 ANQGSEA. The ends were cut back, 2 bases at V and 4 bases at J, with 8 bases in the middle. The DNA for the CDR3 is TGCAGCGTTGAACTGAGCGGCTATGGCTACACCTTC. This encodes CSVELSGYGYTF.

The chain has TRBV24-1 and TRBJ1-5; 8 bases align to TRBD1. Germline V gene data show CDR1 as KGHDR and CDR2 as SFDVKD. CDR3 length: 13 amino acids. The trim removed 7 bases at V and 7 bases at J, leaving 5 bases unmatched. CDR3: CATRWDRRQPQHF. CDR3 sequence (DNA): TGTGCCACCAGGTGGGACAGGCGACAGCCCCAGCATTTT.

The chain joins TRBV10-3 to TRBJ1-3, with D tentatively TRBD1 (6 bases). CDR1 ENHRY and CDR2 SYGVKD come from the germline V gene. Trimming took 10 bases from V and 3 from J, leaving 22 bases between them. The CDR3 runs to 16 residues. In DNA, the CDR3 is TGTGCCACCGGGACGGGGTCCAGGGGAGGTGGAAACACCATATATTTT. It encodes CATGTGSRGGGNTIYF.

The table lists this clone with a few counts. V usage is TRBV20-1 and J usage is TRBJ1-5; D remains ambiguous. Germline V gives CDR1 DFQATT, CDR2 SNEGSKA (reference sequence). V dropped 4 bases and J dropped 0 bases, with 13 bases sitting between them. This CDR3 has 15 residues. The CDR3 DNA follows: TGCAGTGCTATTGACCTGCCTTATAGCAATCAGCCCCAGCATTTT. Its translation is CSAIDLPYSNQPQHF.

CDR3 in amino acids: CASSPSWGTDTQYF. The CDR3 DNA sequence: TGTGCCAGCAGCCCCTCTTGGGGCACAGATACGCAGTATTTT. The chain recombines TRBV3-1 (or the pseudogene TRBV3-2) with TRBJ2-3, with unresolved D. This CDR3 comprises 14 residues. The V end lost 4 bases, the J end lost 1 base, and 9 bases lay between the germline ends. Germline V gene lookup returns CDR1 LGHDT and CDR2 YNNKEL (reference sequence).

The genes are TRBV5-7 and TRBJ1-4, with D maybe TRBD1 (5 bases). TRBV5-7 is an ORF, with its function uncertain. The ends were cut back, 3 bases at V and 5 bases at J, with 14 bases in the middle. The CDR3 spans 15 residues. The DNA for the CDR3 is TGTGCCAGCAGCTGGGGACGAGGCGGAAATGAAAAACTGTTTTTT. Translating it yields CASSWGRGGNEKLFF.

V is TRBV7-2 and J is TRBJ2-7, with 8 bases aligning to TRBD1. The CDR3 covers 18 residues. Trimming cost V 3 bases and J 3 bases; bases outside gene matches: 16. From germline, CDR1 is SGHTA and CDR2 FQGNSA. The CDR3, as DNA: TGTGCCAGCAGCTTCAAAGGGGACAGGACTATAAGGGACTACGAGCAGTACTTC. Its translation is CASSFKGDRTIRDYEQYF.

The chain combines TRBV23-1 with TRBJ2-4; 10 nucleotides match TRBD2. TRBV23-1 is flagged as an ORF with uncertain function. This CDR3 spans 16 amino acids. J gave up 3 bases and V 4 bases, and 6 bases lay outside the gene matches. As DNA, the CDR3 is TGCGCCAGCAGTCGAACTAGCGGGGCAGACAAAAACATTCAGTACTTC. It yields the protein CASSRTSGADKNIQYF.

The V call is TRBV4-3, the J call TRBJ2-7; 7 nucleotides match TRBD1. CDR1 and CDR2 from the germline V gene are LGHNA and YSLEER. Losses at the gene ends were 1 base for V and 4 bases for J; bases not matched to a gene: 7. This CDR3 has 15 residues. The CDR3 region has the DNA TGCGCCAGCAGCCAAGCTAGGACAGGAGGATACGAGCAGTACTTC. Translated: CASSQARTGGYEQYF.

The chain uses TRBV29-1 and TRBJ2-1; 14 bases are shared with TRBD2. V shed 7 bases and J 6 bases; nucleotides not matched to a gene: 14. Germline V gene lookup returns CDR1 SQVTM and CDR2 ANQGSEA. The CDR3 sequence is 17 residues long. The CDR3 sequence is CSAAEGLAGVEGNEQFF. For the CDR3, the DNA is TGCAGCGCCGCTGAGGGACTAGCGGGAGTTGAAGGCAATGAGCAGTTCTTC.

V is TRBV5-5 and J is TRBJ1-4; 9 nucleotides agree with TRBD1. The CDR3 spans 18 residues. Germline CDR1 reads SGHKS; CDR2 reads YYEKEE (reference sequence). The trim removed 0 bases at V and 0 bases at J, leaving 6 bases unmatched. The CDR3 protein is CASSLVPGQGATNEKLFF. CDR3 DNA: TGTGCCAGCAGCTTGGTCCCGGGACAGGGTGCAACTAATGAAAAACTGTTTTTT.

The CDR3: CATLRAIPYEQYF. The CDR3 coding sequence is TGTGCCACCCTCCGGGCCATTCCCTACGAGCAGTACTTC. The chain joins TRBV24-1 to TRBJ2-7; no clear D gene. The germline V and J ends were trimmed by 9 bases and 2 bases, with 13 bases remaining between them. Germline-derived CDR1 and CDR2 are KGHDR and SFDVKD. This CDR3 has 13 amino acids.

CDR3 loop: CASKPAGVYNEQFF. The CDR3 DNA reads as TGTGCCAGTAAGCCAGCGGGGGTCTACAATGAGCAGTTCTTC. The gene calls are TRBV19 and TRBJ2-1; 8 nucleotides line up with TRBD2. The CDR3 loop spans 14 amino acids. Germline V lookup: CDR1 LNHDA, CDR2 SQIVND (reference sequence). V lost 7 bases to trimming and J lost 3 bases; unmatched junction nucleotides: 5.

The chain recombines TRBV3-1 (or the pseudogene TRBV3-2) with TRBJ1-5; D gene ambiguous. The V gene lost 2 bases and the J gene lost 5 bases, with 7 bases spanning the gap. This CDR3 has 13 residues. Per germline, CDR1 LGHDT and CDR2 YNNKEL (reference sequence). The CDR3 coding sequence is TGTGCCAGCAGCCAATCCGGGGATCAGCCCCAGCATTTT. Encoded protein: CASSQSGDQPQHF.

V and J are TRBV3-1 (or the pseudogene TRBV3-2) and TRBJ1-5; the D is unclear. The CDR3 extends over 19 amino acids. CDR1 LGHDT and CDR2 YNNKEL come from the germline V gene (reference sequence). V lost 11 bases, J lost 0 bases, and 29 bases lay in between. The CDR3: CAVRQTFHHGDYSNQPQHF. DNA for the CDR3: TGTGCCGTACGGCAGACCTTCCACCACGGAGATTATAGCAATCAGCCCCAGCATTTT.

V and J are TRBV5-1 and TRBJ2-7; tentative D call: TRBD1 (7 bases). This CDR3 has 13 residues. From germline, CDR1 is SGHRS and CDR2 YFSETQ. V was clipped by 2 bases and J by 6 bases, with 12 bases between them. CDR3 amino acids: CASSFRGVGEQYF. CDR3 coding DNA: TGCGCCAGCAGCTTCAGGGGGGTCGGCGAGCAGTACTTC. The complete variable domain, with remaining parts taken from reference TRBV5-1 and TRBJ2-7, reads KAGVTQTPRYLIKTRGQQVTLSCSPISGHRSVSWYQQTPGQGLQFLFEYFSETQRNKGNFPGRFSGRQFSNSRSEMNVSTLELGDSALYLCASSFRGVGEQYFGPGTRLTVT.

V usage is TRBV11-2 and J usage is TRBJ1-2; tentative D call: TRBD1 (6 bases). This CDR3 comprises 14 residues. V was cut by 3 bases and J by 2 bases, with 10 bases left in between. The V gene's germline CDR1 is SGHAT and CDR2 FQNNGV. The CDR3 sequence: CASSLGGANYGYTF. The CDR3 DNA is TGTGCCAGCAGCTTGGGGGGCGCAAACTATGGCTACACCTTC.

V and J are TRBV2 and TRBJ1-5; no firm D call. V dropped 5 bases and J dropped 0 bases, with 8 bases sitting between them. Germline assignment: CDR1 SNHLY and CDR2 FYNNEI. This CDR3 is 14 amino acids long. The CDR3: CASSRPISNQPQHF. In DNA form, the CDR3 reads TGTGCCAGCAGTCGACCGATTAGCAATCAGCCCCAGCATTTT.